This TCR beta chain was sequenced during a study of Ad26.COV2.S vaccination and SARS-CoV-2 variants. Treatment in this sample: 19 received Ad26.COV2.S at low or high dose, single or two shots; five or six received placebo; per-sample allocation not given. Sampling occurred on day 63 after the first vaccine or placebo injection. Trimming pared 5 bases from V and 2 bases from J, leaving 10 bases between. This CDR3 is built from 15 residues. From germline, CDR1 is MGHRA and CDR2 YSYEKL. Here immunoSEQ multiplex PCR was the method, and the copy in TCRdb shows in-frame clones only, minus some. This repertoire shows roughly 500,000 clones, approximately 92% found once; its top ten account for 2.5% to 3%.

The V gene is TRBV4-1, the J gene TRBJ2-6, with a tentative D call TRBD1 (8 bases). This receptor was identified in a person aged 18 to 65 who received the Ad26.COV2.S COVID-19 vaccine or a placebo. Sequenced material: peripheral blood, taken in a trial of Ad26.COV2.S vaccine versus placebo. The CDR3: CASSTGGAGANVLTF. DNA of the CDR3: TGCGCCAGCAGCACAGGGGGGGCTGGGGCCAACGTCCTGACTTTC.